This TCR beta chain is from a study of cytomegalovirus exposure and HLA in healthy donors. Study findings and constraints: Earlier results showed most TCR beta V segments being productive about 90% or about 30% of the time. Three CMV-associated chains proved CMV antigen-specific in vitro. It emerged from a later analysis that several of the most significant clusters appeared to be linked to common viral pathogens.

60 Vbeta and 13 Jbeta primers were used in PCR. Produced via immunoSEQ multiplex PCR; TCRdb's table is partial and in-frame only. In the table there are roughly 110,000 clones, 70% to 80% of which are singletons. Per germline, CDR1 SQVTM and CDR2 ANQGSEA. The CDR3 has 13 amino acids. After removal of 4 bases from V and 4 bases from J, the junction contained 6 bases not matched to a gene. As concerns this clone: No antigen is known for it.

Sequenced material: PBMCs. The sequence was collected from a middle-aged woman in good health and CMV-seropositive. V gene TRBV29-1 combines with J gene TRBJ1-2; 7 nucleotides align to TRBD1. The CDR3 sequence is CSVAKGAGYGYTF. The CDR3, as DNA: TGCAGCGTTGCGAAGGGGGCTGGCTATGGCTACACCTTC.